This T cell receptor (beta chain) emerged from a study of T cells in Graves' hyperthyroidism and ophthalmopathy. Across the whole study: Once the initial diagnosis was made, peripheral blood was obtained before any treatment.

CDR3 length: 18 amino acids. The germline gives CDR1 LGHNT, CDR2 FRNRAP. Trimming cost V 4 bases and J 0 bases, with 16 bases left between them. For this clonotype: Its matching antigen is unknown.

Authors of the study amplified TCR beta CDR3 regions from RNA transcripts. During a first-round RT-PCR of the TCR CDR3, the HTBI primer set was used. TCRdb ran MiXCR on the multiplex PCR reads and lists one entry per CDR3 protein. The sample carries some 650,000 distinct CDR3 sequences, roughly 16% recorded once. Notes on the study in general: Ophthalmopathy was model-predicted a median approximately 6.4 months pre-onset. Most expanded thyroid clonotypes above 0.001 recurred in blood.

Fresh peripheral blood, roughly 10 ml, was the source of the PBMCs. V is TRBV12-5 and J is TRBJ1-6; D gene unclear. What was sequenced was blood. The source is a woman in her forties with Graves' ophthalmopathy. The CDR3 loop is CASGSPDTLSSYNSPLHF. The CDR3 DNA sequence: TGTGCTAGTGGTTCTCCAGACACCCTAAGCTCCTATAATTCACCCCTCCACTTT.